This T cell receptor (beta chain) was captured in a study of vaccination and CD4 T cells after COVID-19. Study information: Timing of post-vaccine sample collection was a median approximately 72 days after dose two, with a range of 14 to 241.

As concerns this clonotype: Its antigen is unidentified.

Once obtained from cultured CD4+ T cells, the DNA was sequenced using the Oncomine TCR Beta short-read assay. Using the QIAamp micro DNA kit, genomic DNA was extracted from the CD4+ T cells that had been cultured. TCRdb redid the calling of the PCR reads with MiXCR, one entry per CDR3 protein. The table lists fewer than 15,000 distinct CDR3 sequences, 35% to 45% of them singletons. Trimming left V 3 bases short and J 2 bases short, with 8 bases between. The germline V gene has CDR1 DFQATT and CDR2 SNEGSKA (reference sequence). The CDR3 covers 12 residues. Treatment meaning: roughly 10-day PBMC culture with coronavirus spike peptide pools or control peptides (ViraFEST assay). Culture proceeded for about ten days, and CD4+ T cells were then isolated by negative selection.

The material was CD4+ T cells from blood, cultured in vitro, obtained after SARS-CoV-2 vaccination. The chain employs TRBV20-1 and TRBJ2-7; no clear D gene. This sequence was found in a human donor who had recovered from COVID-19. The CDR3 DNA sequence: TGCAGTGCTAGCGGTCAGACCTACGAGCAGTACTTC. Translation: CSASGQTYEQYF.